This T cell receptor beta chain stems from a study of blood T cell repertoires in COVID-19. Study background: There were acute and convalescent COVID-19 samples, and they came from the United States, Italy and Spain.

Sequencing was performed with immunoSEQ multiplex PCR; in TCRdb, only in-frame clones are kept and a portion is missing. The repertoire holds about 130,000 clones, with around 88% as singletons. The ends lost 6 bases at V and 12 bases at J; junction bases unmatched: 11. Germline V gene sequence: CDR1 MDHEN, CDR2 SYDVKM. The CDR3 is 13 residues long. The sequencing sample was made of peripheral blood. This clonotype originated in a woman aged 45-59 years who had recovered from COVID-19. The chain employs TRBV28 and TRBJ2-1, with 7 nucleotides matching TRBD1. The CDR3 sequence: CASRKGQSGLQFF. In DNA form, the CDR3 reads TGTGCCAGCAGAAAGGGACAGTCGGGTTTGCAGTTCTTC.